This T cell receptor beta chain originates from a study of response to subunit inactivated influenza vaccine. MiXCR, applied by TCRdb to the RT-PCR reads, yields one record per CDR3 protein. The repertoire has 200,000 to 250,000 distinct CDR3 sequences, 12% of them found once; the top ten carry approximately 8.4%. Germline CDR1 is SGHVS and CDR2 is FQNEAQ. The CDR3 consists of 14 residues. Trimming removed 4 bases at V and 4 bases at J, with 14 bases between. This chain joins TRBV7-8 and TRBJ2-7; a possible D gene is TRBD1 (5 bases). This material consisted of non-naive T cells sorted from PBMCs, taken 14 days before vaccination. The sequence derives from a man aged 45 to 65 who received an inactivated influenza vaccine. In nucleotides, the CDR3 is TGTGCCAGCAGCTCTACAACAGGTGGATACGAGCAGTACTTC. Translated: CASSSTTGGYEQYF.